Below are 13 T cell receptor beta chains sequenced from a single sample in a study of blood T cell repertoires in COVID-19. Using immunoSEQ multiplex PCR, the repertoire was profiled, and TCRdb retains in-frame clones only, with some absent. The sample lists about 220,000 clones; around 84% were seen once. The sequenced sample was peripheral blood. These receptors originate from a woman aged 55 to 70 who had recovered from COVID-19.

This clone was counted between two and nine times. The chain recombines TRBV4-3 with TRBJ1-5, with D possibly TRBD1 on 6 matching bases. The CDR3 is 14 amino acids. V was pared by 0 bases and J by 6 bases, with 9 bases between. CDR1 is LGHNA, CDR2 YSLEER, per germline. The DNA for the CDR3 is TGCGCCAGCAGCCAAGACAGGGACACTCAGCCCCAGCATTTT. Residues: CASSQDRDTQPQHF.

This sequence joins TRBV19 and TRBJ1-1, with D tentatively TRBD1 (5 bases). This CDR3 spans 15 amino acids. Trimming took off 0 bases at V and 0 bases at J, with 8 bases between the two ends. In germline, CDR1 is LNHDA, CDR2 SQIVND (reference sequence). CDR3: CASSIDDSMNTEAFF. DNA for the CDR3: TGTGCCAGTAGTATAGACGACAGCATGAACACTGAAGCTTTCTTT. Combining the CDR3 with reference TRBV19 and TRBJ1-1 gives the whole variable domain DGGITQSPKYLFRKEGQNVTLSCEQNLNHDAMYWYRQDPGQGLRLIYYSQIVNDFQKGDIAEGYSVSREKKESFPLTVTSAQKNPTAFYLCASSIDDSMNTEAFFGQGTRLTVV.

The chain joins TRBV5-5 to TRBJ2-5; no definite D call. The V gene's germline CDR1 is SGHKS and CDR2 YYEKEE (reference sequence). The CDR3 runs 13 residues. V was clipped by 2 bases and J by 2 bases, with 7 bases between them. CDR3 residues: CASSFTDQETQYF. The CDR3 DNA is TGTGCCAGCAGCTTCACTGATCAAGAGACCCAGTACTTC.

This clone appeared once. The rearrangement joins TRBV18 to TRBJ1-1; D is uncertain. This CDR3 is built from 15 residues. Looked up from germline, CDR1 is KGHSH and CDR2 is LQKENI. Trimming cost V 5 bases and J 0 bases, with 13 bases left between them. The CDR3 spells CASSLTTQVNTEAFF. CDR3 coding DNA: TGTGCCAGCTCATTGACCACTCAGGTGAACACTGAAGCTTTCTTT.

CDR3 loop: CASSLTGQSSYTF. Written as DNA, the CDR3 is TGTGCCAGCAGTTTAACGGGACAGTCGAGCTACACCTTC. The chain recombines TRBV12-3 or TRBV12-4 with TRBJ1-2, with 7 positions matching TRBD1. Trimming cost V 2 bases and J 9 bases; bases outside gene matches: 6. The CDR3 spans 13 residues.

The chain joins TRBV7-9 to TRBJ2-7; 7 nucleotides align to TRBD2. The V gene's germline CDR1 is SEHNR and CDR2 FQNEAQ (reference sequence). This CDR3 region has 14 residues. Trimming removed 4 bases from V and 7 bases from J; junction bases left unmatched: 10. As DNA, the CDR3 is TGTGCCAGCAGCTCCAGAAAGGCGGGGGTTGAGCAGTACTTC. It is translated as CASSSRKAGVEQYF. Using reference TRBV7-9 and TRBJ2-7 for the parts outside the CDR3, the full variable domain is DTGVSQNPRHKITKRGQNVTFRCDPISEHNRLYWYRQTLGQGPEFLTYFQNEAQLEKSRLLSDRFSAERPKGSFSTLEIQRTEQGDSAMYLCASSSRKAGVEQYFGPGTRLTVT.

The V gene is TRBV6-5, the J gene TRBJ1-5; D gene unclear. CDR3 length equals 14 residues. Trimming pared 10 bases from V and 3 bases from J, leaving 16 bases between. Germline V CDR1 and CDR2: MNHEY, SVGAGI. CDR3 protein: CATTRGWDNQPQHF. The CDR3, as DNA: TGTGCCACCACAAGAGGGTGGGACAATCAGCCCCAGCATTTT.

V usage is TRBV7-6 and J usage is TRBJ2-1, with 12 bases identical to TRBD2. The CDR3 loop spans 20 amino acids. V was clipped by 0 bases and J by 4 bases; unmatched bases: 13. Germline assignment: CDR1 SGHVS and CDR2 FNYEAQ. CDR3 DNA: TGTGCCAGCAGCTTAGCTTTCGGGCTAGCGGGGGGGCTTTCATACAATGAGCAGTTCTTC. It specifies CASSLAFGLAGGLSYNEQFF. The full variable domain, completed using reference TRBV7-6 and TRBJ2-1, is GAGVSQSPRYKVTKRGQDVALRCDPISGHVSLYWYRQALGQGPEFLTYFNYEAQQDKSGLPNDRFSAERPEGSISTLTIQRTEQRDSAMYRCASSLAFGLAGGLSYNEQFFGPGTRLTVL.

CDR3: CASSTRQGSYEQYF. For the CDR3, the DNA is TGTGCCAGCAGCACCAGACAGGGTTCCTACGAGCAGTACTTC. V is TRBV13 and J is TRBJ2-7, with 7 bases fitting TRBD1. The germline V gene has CDR1 PRHDT and CDR2 FYEKMQ (reference sequence). This CDR3 has 14 residues. J gave up 1 base and V 5 bases, and 5 bases lay outside the gene matches.

The gene calls are TRBV25-1 and TRBJ1-6, with D possibly TRBD1 on 6 matching bases. The CDR3 is 14 amino acids. Germline V gives CDR1 MGHDK, CDR2 SYGVNS. Trimming shortened V by 7 bases and J by 4 bases, and 11 bases separated the two germline ends. As DNA, the CDR3 is TGTGCCAGCAAAGCAACAGGGTATAATTCACCCCTCCACTTT. Translation gives CASKATGYNSPLHF.

The chain is built from TRBV4-1 and TRBJ1-5, with 10 bases lining up with TRBD1. The trim removed 4 bases at V and 4 bases at J, leaving 1 base unmatched. There are 14 residues in the CDR3. Germline V lookup: CDR1 MGHRA, CDR2 YSYEKL. Written as DNA, the CDR3 is TGCGCCAGCAGCCCGGGACAGGGGAATCAGCCCCAGCATTTT. Encoded protein: CASSPGQGNQPQHF.

V and J are TRBV30 and TRBJ1-1; 7 positions agree with TRBD1. J was trimmed by 5 bases and V by 5 bases; bases with no gene match: 11. The CDR3 has 14 amino acids. Germline V CDR1 and CDR2: GTSNPN, SVGIG (reference sequence). CDR3 sequence reads: CAWDEQGWGTEAFF. DNA of the CDR3: TGTGCCTGGGATGAACAGGGGTGGGGGACTGAAGCTTTCTTT.

V gene TRBV7-9 combines with J gene TRBJ1-1, with a possible D match to TRBD1 (5 bases). From germline, CDR1 is SEHNR and CDR2 FQNEAQ (reference sequence). The CDR3 contains 13 residues. Trimming removed 0 bases at V and 9 bases at J, with 11 bases between. The CDR3 here is CASSLAQAGQAFF. The CDR3 DNA is TGTGCCAGCAGCTTAGCGCAGGCAGGGCAAGCTTTCTTT.